The 18 T cell receptor beta chains presented below share a single source sample, sequenced in a study of fetal regulatory T cell absence and autoimmunity. TCRdb's copy holds only in-frame clones and misses some; the assay was immunoSEQ multiplex PCR. Among some 87,000 clones listed, roughly 70% were seen once. Sequenced input: pancreas tissue. Receptors were obtained from a male donor with IPEX syndrome.

The rearrangement links TRBV6-1 to TRBJ2-1, with 11 bases that match TRBD2. The CDR3 has 15 residues. Germline V gene lookup returns CDR1 MNHNS and CDR2 SASEGT. J was trimmed by 3 bases and V by 5 bases; bases with no gene match: 3. CDR3 residues: CASSPGTSGYNEQFF. The DNA for the CDR3 is TGTGCCAGCAGTCCAGGGACTAGCGGCTACAATGAGCAGTTCTTC.

The rearrangement uses TRBV7-9 and TRBJ2-7, with TRBD1 identical over 11 bases. Germline V CDR1 and CDR2: SEHNR, FQNEAQ (reference sequence). The CDR3 has 18 residues. V lost 10 bases and J lost 8; bases outside the gene matches: 25. The CDR3 DNA reads as TGTGCCATTGAGCTCTCGGAAAAGTGGACAGGGGGCGTTGTAAAGCAGTACTTC. This gives the protein CAIELSEKWTGGVVKQYF.

V is TRBV9 and J is TRBJ1-5; D possibly corresponds to TRBD1 (6 bases). This CDR3 is 15 amino acids long. With 4 bases removed from V and 5 bases from J, the gap between germline ends came to 16 bases. Germline values: CDR1 SGDLS, CDR2 YYNGEE. CDR3 sequence (DNA): TGTGCCAGCAGCCGAGGGGGGCGCGGAGATCAGCCCCAGCATTTT. This gives the protein CASSRGGRGDQPQHF.

On this clone itself: The junction differs from germline at one of its ends, possibly a read error. The chain joins TRBV10-3 to TRBJ1-1, with 7 bases that match TRBD1. The CDR3 is 14 residues long. Germline lookup yields CDR1 ENHRY and CDR2 SYGVKD. CDR3 region: CTISENVGTVEAFF. The CDR3 nucleotides read TGTACCATCAGTGAGAATGTAGGGACAGTTGAAGCTTTCTTT.

This clone was recorded a few times. The chain links TRBV27 to TRBJ1-5; D unclear. The CDR3 contains 14 residues. V was clipped by 2 bases and J by 1 base, with 6 bases between them. Germline values: CDR1 MNHEY, CDR2 SMNVEV (reference sequence). The CDR3 region is CASSLTASNQPQHF. The CDR3, as DNA: TGTGCCAGCAGTTTAACAGCGAGCAATCAGCCCCAGCATTTT.

V gene TRBV7-2 combines with J gene TRBJ1-2; 8 bases fit TRBD1. V dropped 3 bases and J dropped 0; count of bases not matched to a gene: 0. Germline assignment: CDR1 SGHTA and CDR2 FQGNSA. The CDR3 covers 14 residues. The DNA of the CDR3 is TGTGCCAGCAGCTTGACAGGGGCTAACTATGGCTACACCTTC. Its translation: CASSLTGANYGYTF.

Comments on this clone: Other DNA sequences in the same sample also yield this CDR3. V usage is TRBV6-1 and J usage is TRBJ2-7; TRBD1 matches at 11 bases. Unmatched junction bases numbered 10, after V lost 9 bases and J lost 3 bases. The CDR3 contains 15 residues. In germline, CDR1 is MNHNS, CDR2 SASEGT. CDR3 residues: CASKRTGGVIYEQYF. CDR3 DNA: TGTGCCAGTAAGAGGACAGGGGGCGTAATCTACGAGCAGTACTTC.

This chain joins TRBV5-1 and TRBJ2-5; no reliable D call. Trimming removed 1 base at V and 6 bases at J, with 10 bases between. The CDR3 is made up of 13 amino acids. Germline lookup yields CDR1 SGHRS and CDR2 YFSETQ. CDR3 in amino acids: CASSLYGQKTQYF. The CDR3, as DNA: TGCGCCAGCAGCTTGTACGGCCAGAAGACCCAGTACTTC.

The genes are TRBV13 and TRBJ2-7; TRBD1 might be the D (5 bases). Germline V gives CDR1 PRHDT, CDR2 FYEKMQ (reference sequence). Trimming stripped 3 bases from V and 2 bases from J, with 8 bases between. The CDR3 is made up of 13 amino acids. CDR3 nucleotides: TGTGCCAGCAGCTTCCCAGGGACCTACGAGCAGTACTTC. This encodes CASSFPGTYEQYF.

The rearrangement joins TRBV4-2 to TRBJ2-7; 11 bases match TRBD2. The length of the CDR3 is 18 residues. Unmatched junction bases numbered 11, after V lost 1 base and J lost 3 bases. The germline gives CDR1 LGHNA, CDR2 YNFKEQ. The CDR3 sequence is CASSQVLASGRRIYEQYF. CDR3 DNA: TGTGCCAGCAGCCAAGTCTTGGCTAGCGGGAGGCGAATCTACGAGCAGTACTTC.

V is TRBV5-1 and J is TRBJ1-4; a weak D match, TRBD1 (5 bases). CDR1 SGHRS and CDR2 YFSETQ come from the germline V gene. The CDR3 totals 15 residues. The V gene lost 0 bases and the J gene lost 2 bases, with 8 bases spanning the gap. In DNA form, the CDR3 reads TGCGCCAGCAGCTTGGCGGGGGGGACTAATGAAAAACTGTTTTTT. As protein: CASSLAGGTNEKLFF.

The V call is TRBV9, the J call TRBJ2-1; 9 bases line up with TRBD2. CDR3 length: 14 amino acids. V shed 0 bases, J shed 5 bases, and the junction held 0 bases outside the gene matches. Germline values: CDR1 SGDLS, CDR2 YYNGEE. The CDR3 sequence: CASSVGLADNEQFF. CDR3 bases: TGTGCCAGCAGCGTAGGACTAGCGGACAATGAGCAGTTCTTC.

This clone was observed a handful of times. V gene TRBV5-1 combines with J gene TRBJ1-2, with unresolved D. V lost 4 bases and J lost 4, with 8 bases in between. CDR1 and CDR2 (germline): SGHRS, YFSETQ. This CDR3 is 12 amino acids long. The CDR3: CASSGYSYGYTF. The DNA of the CDR3 is TGCGCCAGCAGCGGTTATTCCTATGGCTACACCTTC.

This chain connects TRBV27 to TRBJ2-7; D is unclear. V lost 5 bases to trimming and J lost 2 bases, with 13 bases between them. The CDR3 length is 14 residues. CDR1 is MNHEY and CDR2 is SMNVEV in the germline V gene (reference sequence). This chain's CDR3 is CASSLSRVTYEQYF. CDR3 coding DNA: TGTGCCAGCAGTCTGAGTAGGGTAACCTACGAGCAGTACTTC.

V usage is TRBV27 and J usage is TRBJ2-7; 10 nucleotides agree with TRBD1. The CDR3 loop spans 14 amino acids. CDR1 and CDR2 (germline): MNHEY, SMNVEV (reference sequence). V lost 6 bases and J lost 5; bases outside the gene matches: 7. This CDR3 reads CASRVTGGFNEQYF. The CDR3 DNA is TGTGCCAGCAGAGTGACAGGGGGCTTCAACGAGCAGTACTTC.

Only a few counts were recorded for this clone. V usage is TRBV2 and J usage is TRBJ2-7; D not resolved. CDR1 and CDR2 (germline): SNHLY, FYNNEI. The CDR3 spans 13 residues. The V and J ends lost 5 bases and 3 bases respectively, with 11 bases between them. The chain's CDR3 is CASSLDVGYEQYF. CDR3 DNA sequence: TGTGCCAGCAGTCTCGACGTGGGCTACGAGCAGTACTTC.

V gene TRBV5-8 combines with J gene TRBJ2-5; 7 nucleotides line up with TRBD1. J was trimmed by 5 bases and V by 3 bases; bases with no gene match: 4. The CDR3 totals 13 residues. Germline assignment: CDR1 SGHTS and CDR2 YDEGEE. CDR3 coding DNA: TGTGCCAGCAGCTGGACAGGATCCGAGACCCAGTACTTC. Residues: CASSWTGSETQYF. The variable domain in full, completed from reference TRBV5-8 and TRBJ2-5, reads EAGVTQSPTHLIKTRGQQATLRCSPISGHTSVYWYQQALGLGLQFLLWYDEGEERNRGNFPPRFSGRQFPNYSSELNVNALELEDSALYLCASSWTGSETQYFGPGTRLLVL.

This chain joins TRBV19 and TRBJ1-5; 9 positions agree with TRBD1. J lost 6 bases, V lost 5 bases, and 8 bases had no gene match. The CDR3 covers 15 residues. Per the germline V gene, CDR1 is LNHDA and CDR2 is SQIVND (reference sequence). The CDR3 reads CASSFWDREAQPQHF. For the CDR3, the DNA is TGTGCCAGTAGTTTCTGGGACAGGGAGGCTCAGCCCCAGCATTTT.